These 12 T cell receptor beta chains came from one sample sequenced in a study of blood T cell repertoires in COVID-19. TCRdb's table, derived via immunoSEQ multiplex PCR, lists solely in-frame clones and lacks some. The table lists roughly 200,000 clones, 85% to 90% of them singletons, with roughly 20% in the top ten. Sequenced input: peripheral blood. The source is a person aged 65 to 79 with COVID-19, enrolled during active disease.

The chain employs TRBV27 and TRBJ2-7; a possible D gene is TRBD1 (5 bases). Germline V gives CDR1 MNHEY, CDR2 SMNVEV (reference sequence). The CDR3 loop spans 15 amino acids. The V end was cut by 1 base, the J end by 7 bases, with 17 bases between. The CDR3 protein is CASSLFGHAFSEQYF. CDR3 nucleotides: TGTGCCAGCAGTTTATTTGGACACGCTTTTTCGGAGCAGTACTTC.

There are many counts of this clone. The chain has TRBV24-1 and TRBJ2-7, with 7 bases aligning to TRBD2. CDR1 and CDR2 from the germline V gene are KGHDR and SFDVKD. V gave up 9 bases and J gave up 2 bases; unmatched junction bases: 12. This CDR3 comprises 15 residues. DNA for the CDR3: TGTGCCACCCGTGGGGGGGAGGGGTCCCCCTACGAGCAGTACTTC. It encodes CATRGGEGSPYEQYF.

The chain recombines TRBV19 with TRBJ1-6; 7 nucleotides align to TRBD1. Losses at the gene ends were 3 bases for V and 7 bases for J; bases not matched to a gene: 3. The CDR3 spans 14 residues. CDR1 and CDR2 (germline): LNHDA, SQIVND (reference sequence). The CDR3 loop is CASSIGRGNSPLHF. Here the CDR3 DNA reads TGTGCCAGTAGTATCGGCAGGGGGAATTCACCCCTCCACTTT.

In its sample, this clone was seen once. This rearrangement joins TRBV12-3 or TRBV12-4 to TRBJ2-7, with a tentative D call TRBD2 (5 bases). V lost 2 bases and J 5 bases, leaving 7 bases between the germline ends. This CDR3 is 12 amino acids long. The CDR3 sequence is CASSLYGDEQYF. CDR3 nucleotides: TGTGCCAGCAGTTTATACGGGGACGAGCAGTACTTC.

This sequence joins TRBV18 and TRBJ1-5; D not certain. Per germline, CDR1 KGHSH and CDR2 LQKENI. The CDR3 sequence is 13 residues long. Trimming took off 3 bases at V and 9 bases at J, with 12 bases between the two ends. The CDR3 protein is CASSPDGVGPQHF. CDR3 DNA sequence: TGTGCCAGCTCACCTGACGGGGTCGGGCCCCAGCATTTT.

V usage is TRBV5-5 and J usage is TRBJ2-3; 11 nucleotides align to TRBD2. This CDR3 region has 17 residues. CDR1 and CDR2 (germline): SGHKS, YYEKEE (reference sequence). With 4 bases clipped from V and 6 bases from J, the junction kept 13 bases outside the gene matches. The CDR3: CASSRRLAGTAGDTQYF. The CDR3 DNA reads as TGTGCCAGCAGCCGCAGACTAGCGGGGACAGCAGGTGATACGCAGTATTTT.

This sequence joins TRBV19 and TRBJ1-6; possible D gene TRBD1, 5 bases. Per the germline V gene, CDR1 is LNHDA and CDR2 is SQIVND (reference sequence). The V and J ends lost 7 bases and 0 bases respectively, with 13 bases between them. The CDR3 sequence is 16 residues long. The CDR3 is CASKPQGDSYNSPLHF. CDR3 DNA: TGTGCCAGTAAGCCCCAGGGCGACTCCTATAATTCACCCCTCCACTTT.

J is TRBJ2-1 and V is TRBV6-1; D might be TRBD1 (5 bases). Trimming left V 0 bases short and J 10 bases short, with 13 bases between. The CDR3 spans 14 residues. Germline loops: CDR1 MNHNS, CDR2 SASEGT. In DNA form, the CDR3 reads TGTGCCAGCAGTGAAGCGGGGCCACAATACGAGCAGTTCTTC. Its translation is CASSEAGPQYEQFF.

The J gene is TRBJ1-3, the V gene TRBV28, with 8 bases lining up with TRBD1. V dropped 6 bases and J dropped 6; count of bases not matched to a gene: 13. Looked up from germline, CDR1 is MDHEN and CDR2 is SYDVKM. This CDR3 spans 16 amino acids. CDR3 in DNA: TGTGCCAGCAGACCACAAGACAGGGGTTCTCAAAACACCATATATTTT. It yields the protein CASRPQDRGSQNTIYF.

The chain is built from TRBV6-5 and TRBJ2-2; D perhaps matches TRBD1 (5 bases). CDR1 and CDR2 from the germline V gene are MNHEY and SVGAGI. This CDR3 is 15 amino acids long. The ends were cut back, 6 bases at V and 1 base at J, with 12 bases in the middle. Here the CDR3 reads CASSRLRVNTGELFF. The CDR3 nucleotides are TGTGCCAGCAGCCGACTCAGGGTGAACACCGGGGAGCTGTTTTTT.

The V call is TRBV28, the J call TRBJ1-5, with no clear D. The length of the CDR3 is 14 residues. CDR1 is MDHEN and CDR2 is SYDVKM in the germline V gene. Trimming removed 3 bases from V and 0 bases from J, with 6 bases in between. The CDR3 sequence is CASSLTGSNQPQHF. CDR3 nucleotide sequence: TGTGCCAGCAGTTTGACGGGTAGCAATCAGCCCCAGCATTTT.

The chain links TRBV7-2 to TRBJ2-5; 8 bases are shared with TRBD1. Looked up from germline, CDR1 is SGHTA and CDR2 is FQGNSA. This CDR3 region has 16 residues. V trimming: 5 bases; J trimming: 3 bases; junction bases outside the gene matches: 11. The CDR3, as DNA: TGTGCCAGCAGCGTGATGCAGGGGGCGTGGGAAGAGACCCAGTACTTC. Protein: CASSVMQGAWEETQYF.